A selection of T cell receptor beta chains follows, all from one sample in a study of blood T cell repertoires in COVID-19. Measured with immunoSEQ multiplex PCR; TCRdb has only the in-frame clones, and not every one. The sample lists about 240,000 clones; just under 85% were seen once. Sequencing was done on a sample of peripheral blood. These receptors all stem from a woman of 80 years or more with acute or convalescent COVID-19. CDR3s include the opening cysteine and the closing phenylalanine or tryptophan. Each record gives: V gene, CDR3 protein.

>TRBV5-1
CASSYDGGRGKETQYF
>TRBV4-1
CASSQGAGVYGYTF
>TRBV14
CASSQLGNRPSGNTIYF
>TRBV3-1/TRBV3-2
CASSLFGTGGTGELFF
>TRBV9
CASSVGNGGNSPLHF
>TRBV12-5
CASGFLLDIGYNEQFF
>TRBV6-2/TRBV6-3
CASSFRQGEQYF
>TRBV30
CAWDPSLGGYTF
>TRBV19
CASSISRGRAATNEKLFF
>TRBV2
CASNEGPVNSPLHF
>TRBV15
CATSRDSGREPQHF
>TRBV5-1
CASSSWTGNTDTQYF
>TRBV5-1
CASSQNTGDLNTEAFF
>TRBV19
CASTPGGGSQPQHF
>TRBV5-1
CASSLDAGNGYTF
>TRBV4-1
CASSQDVAGGLYEQYF
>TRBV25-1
CASSLPQGWGEKLFF
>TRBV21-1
CAANLTGKKNIQYF
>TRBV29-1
CSALTPNYGYTF
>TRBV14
CASSQGQGAYTGELFF
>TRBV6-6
CASSYRTGASYEQYF
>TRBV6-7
CASTLGTGWYSPLHF
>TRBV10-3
CAISESLRDGYTF
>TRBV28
CASSGGLAGAQETQYF
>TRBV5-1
CASSLRARGTDTQYF
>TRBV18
CASSPTVNYGYTF
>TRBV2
CASTIRGTGSGNEQFF
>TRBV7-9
CASSPPLGVKDRYEQYF
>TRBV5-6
CASSLKGASLKTEAFF
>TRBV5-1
CASSLPAGTGTNNEQFF
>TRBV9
CASSVDTGEETQYF
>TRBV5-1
CASSRLAPSTDTQYF
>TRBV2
CASSADRAAASGNTIYF
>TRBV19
CASSWGDYEQYF
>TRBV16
CASRPRTSRSGNTIYF
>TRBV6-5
CASSYSIYLDTEAFF
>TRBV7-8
CASSFGGNYGYTF
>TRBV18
CASSPPGTTGNTIYF
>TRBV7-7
CASSLGQYNEQFF
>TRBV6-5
CASSYTGGRYEQYF
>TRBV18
CASSPLVRDNEQFF